A selection of T cell receptor beta chains follows, all from one sample in a study of cytomegalovirus exposure and HLA in healthy donors. Profiling relied on immunoSEQ multiplex PCR, and the TCRdb table lists in-frame clones only, not all of them. Found here are 220,000 or so clones, approximately 82% of them singletons; the top ten hold approximately 3.9%. Source material: PBMCs. These receptors originate from a male donor in good health and CMV-seronegative. Both conserved end residues are part of each CDR3. Fields, in order: CDR3 protein, V gene.

CDR3: CATSRRIDSAGANVLTF
V: TRBV15

CDR3: CASRNRGNYGYTF
V: TRBV10-2

CDR3: CALGFYEQYF
V: TRBV6-1

CDR3: CASSPRTSPDTQYF
V: TRBV9

CDR3: CASSELARYEQYF
V: TRBV6-1

CDR3: CASSLVGGQGAAANYGYTF
V: TRBV7-9

CDR3: CASSHYNEQFF
V: TRBV11-2

CDR3: CASRRDSGSNQPQHF
V: TRBV6-1

CDR3: CASSQDEGKDTEAFF
V: TRBV4-1

CDR3: CASSLEFTPIDEQFF
V: TRBV11-2